The sample holds a few counts of the clone carrying this TCR beta chain. This entry comes from a study of T-cell reconstitution after alpha-beta-depleted transplantation in children. The TCRbeta library incorporated unique molecular identifiers. MiXCR, run by TCRdb on the PCR reads, gives a single entry per CDR3 protein. The table records 450,000 to 500,000 distinct CDR3 sequences, approximately 12% of them present only once. The CDR3 contains 17 residues. V dropped 1 base and J dropped 4; count of bases not matched to a gene: 12. Germline V gene sequence: CDR1 DFQATT, CDR2 SNEGSKA (reference sequence).

This clonotype was sampled from a human donor who donated a stem cell graft to a child with combined immunodeficiency. The chain carries TRBV20-1 and TRBJ2-3, with 9 bases aligning to TRBD2. The input for sequencing was PBMCs from the stem cell graft donor, taken from the stem cell graft. Here the CDR3 reads CSARGGRSGGPSDTQYF. The DNA for the CDR3 is TGCAGTGCTAGAGGTGGAAGGAGCGGGGGGCCTTCAGATACGCAGTATTTT.